These T cell receptor beta chains were read from a single sample in a study of OX40 agonist ivuxolimab in advanced cancers. TCRdb's copy holds only in-frame clones and misses some; the assay was immunoSEQ multiplex PCR. This table holds tens of thousands of clones, about nine tenths found once. Specimen: CD4+ or CD8+ T cells sorted from blood, collected in a trial of the OX40 agonist ivuxolimab. The source of these receptors is an adult with an advanced solid tumor such as melanoma, head and neck, liver or kidney cancer. Each CDR3 is given with its conserved first and last residue. A D gene is named only where the DNA matches it firmly. Not all rows give a size; the values are once, few, many and, for expanded clones, a class.

TGTGCCAGCAGCTTAGGCAGGGCCAACTATGGCTACACCTTC	CASSLGRANYGYTF	NA	NA	TRBV11-3	TRBJ1-2
TGTGCCAGCAGCTTACAGGATAGGCCTGGAAACACCATATATTTT	CASSLQDRPGNTIYF	NA	NA	TRBV5-4	TRBJ1-3
TGTGCCAGCAGTAGACAGGGTTATAGCAATCAGCCCCAGCATTTT	CASSRQGYSNQPQHF	once	TRBD1	TRBV2	TRBJ1-5
TGTGCCAGCAGTCAAGTGGGCAGGGGCGGTATTGGGGCCAACGTCCTGACTTTC	CASSQVGRGGIGANVLTF	NA	NA	TRBV28	TRBJ2-6
TGTGCCGGAAAGGACAGCACGACTAATGAAAAACTGTTTTTT	CAGKDSTTNEKLFF	NA	NA	TRBV6-1	TRBJ1-4
TGTGCCAGCAGCCCGACGGGACAGGGGGCTGACGAGCAGTACTTC	CASSPTGQGADEQYF	NA	TRBD1	TRBV7-3	TRBJ2-7
TGCGCCAGCACCGGACAGGCCGGGAATAATTCACCCCTCCACTTT	CASTGQAGNNSPLHF	once	TRBD1	TRBV5-1	TRBJ1-6
TGTGCCAGCAGCCTGACAGGGGAAACCGGGGAGCTGTTTTTT	CASSLTGETGELFF	NA	TRBD1	TRBV7-9	TRBJ2-2
TGTGCCAGCAGTTTAGCGGGAGGTTACGAGCAGTACTTC	CASSLAGGYEQYF	NA	TRBD2	TRBV28	TRBJ2-7
TGTGCCAGCTCACACGGACAGGGGACCACTGAAGCTTTCTTT	CASSHGQGTTEAFF	NA	TRBD1	TRBV18	TRBJ1-1
TGCGCCAGCAGCTTGGAACAGAGCAGAGGGGGCTACACCTTC	CASSLEQSRGGYTF	NA	NA	TRBV5-1	TRBJ1-2
TGTGCCTGGAGTTGGGGTGGTGATCAGCCCCAGCATTTT	CAWSWGGDQPQHF	once	NA	TRBV30	TRBJ1-5
TGTGCCAGCAGCTTAGGTGGGGGCCAAAAGACCCAGTACTTC	CASSLGGGQKTQYF	NA	NA	TRBV7-8	TRBJ2-5
TGCAGCGTTGAAGAATGGGCAGGGGGCAACTATGGCTACACCTTC	CSVEEWAGGNYGYTF	NA	TRBD1	TRBV29-1	TRBJ1-2
TGTGCCAGCAGTGTGGACAGGGGAACCGGGGAGCTGTTTTTT	CASSVDRGTGELFF	NA	TRBD1	TRBV6-1	TRBJ2-2
TGTGCCAGCAGCCCGTTGGGGCTCGGTAGCAATGAGCAGTTCTTC	CASSPLGLGSNEQFF	NA	NA	TRBV5-8	TRBJ2-1
TGTGCCAGCAGTCGACTAGCGGGAGGCAACAATGAGCAGTTCTTC	CASSRLAGGNNEQFF	NA	TRBD2	TRBV27	TRBJ2-1
TGTGCCAGCAGCCAGGGGGAGATCGGAGGCTACACCTTC	CASSQGEIGGYTF	NA	TRBD1	TRBV28	TRBJ1-2
TGCGCCAGCAGTCCCCAGGCTGGGCGCGAGCAGTACTTC	CASSPQAGREQYF	NA	NA	TRBV5-1	TRBJ2-7
TGTGCCAGCAGCTTGGACAGGGGGTCCGCTGAAGCTTTCTTT	CASSLDRGSAEAFF	NA	TRBD1	TRBV5-4	TRBJ1-1
TGCACCAGCAGCCAAGAGGTCGGGACTAGCGGGATTTCCTACGAGCAGTACTTC	CTSSQEVGTSGISYEQYF	NA	NA	TRBV1	TRBJ2-7
TGTGCCACAACTAGACACCTAAATCAGCCCCAGCATTTT	CATTRHLNQPQHF	NA	NA	TRBV28	TRBJ1-5
TGTGCCAGCAGCGCGGGGACTGGGACCTCCTACGAGCAGTACTTC	CASSAGTGTSYEQYF	few	NA	TRBV11-2	TRBJ2-7
TGTGCCAGCAGTGAATACTATACAGAGAGCTCCTACGAGCAGTACTTC	CASSEYYTESSYEQYF	NA	NA	TRBV6-1	TRBJ2-7
TGTGCCTGGAGTGCGACCGGGGATACGCAGTATTTT	CAWSATGDTQYF	NA	NA	TRBV30	TRBJ2-3
TGTGCCAGCAGCTTACAGTCTAGCGGGAACACCGGGGAGCTGTTTTTT	CASSLQSSGNTGELFF	NA	TRBD2	TRBV7-2	TRBJ2-2
TGTGCCAGCATACAGGGTAGCGGGAGAAACACCGGGGAGCTGTTTTTT	CASIQGSGRNTGELFF	once	TRBD2	TRBV2	TRBJ2-2
TGTGCCAGCTCACGGGCCAGGGGTGAAGCTTTCTTT	CASSRARGEAFF	NA	NA	TRBV18	TRBJ1-1
TGTGCCAGCAGGGTGGGACAGGCAATGGGGACCCAGTACTTC	CASRVGQAMGTQYF	NA	TRBD1	TRBV6-5	TRBJ2-5
TGTGCCAGCAGCTCCCCTTCTAGCGGGGCCTACGAGCAGTACTTC	CASSSPSSGAYEQYF	NA	TRBD2	TRBV5-4	TRBJ2-7
TGCGCCAGCAGCCAAGTTTTAGTCTCAGGGAGTAGCAATCAGCCCCAGCATTTT	CASSQVLVSGSSNQPQHF	NA	NA	TRBV4-1	TRBJ1-5
TGTGCCAGCAGCCCTGGCCGGGCATCCTACGAGCAGTACTTC	CASSPGRASYEQYF	NA	NA	TRBV7-3	TRBJ2-7
TGTGCCAGCAGCTTAGAACAGGGATCATCTGGCTACACCTTC	CASSLEQGSSGYTF	once	NA	TRBV7-9	TRBJ1-2
TGTGCCAGCTCACTCGACAGAGTCAAAAACATTCAGTACTTC	CASSLDRVKNIQYF	NA	NA	TRBV18	TRBJ2-4
TGTGCCTGGGACGACAGGGCCGGACCAGCTTTCTTT	CAWDDRAGPAFF	few	TRBD1	TRBV30	TRBJ1-1
TGCGCCAGCAGCCAAGTAACGGAGTATAGCAATCAGCCCCAGCATTTT	CASSQVTEYSNQPQHF	NA	NA	TRBV4-1	TRBJ1-5
TGTGCCAGCAGTAAAGGGACAGGGACCCAAGAGACCCAGTACTTC	CASSKGTGTQETQYF	NA	TRBD1	TRBV6-5	TRBJ2-5
TGCGCCAGCAGCATGGACGGGGTCTCCTACGAGCAGTACTTC	CASSMDGVSYEQYF	NA	NA	TRBV5-1	TRBJ2-7
TGTGCCAGTCTAAAGGGTTCCGGGCTGAACACTGAAGCTTTCTTT	CASLKGSGLNTEAFF	NA	NA	TRBV19	TRBJ1-1
TGCGCCAGCAGTTTTCAGGGGGTAGGAGATACGCAGTATTTT	CASSFQGVGDTQYF	NA	TRBD1	TRBV5-1	TRBJ2-3
TGTGCCAGCAGCCAAGATAGGGGAGGGCCGTCAGATACGCAGTATTTT	CASSQDRGGPSDTQYF	NA	TRBD2	TRBV14	TRBJ2-3
TGTGCCAGCAGTTCCCGACTAGGTGAGCAGTTCTTC	CASSSRLGEQFF	NA	NA	TRBV27	TRBJ2-1
TGTGCCAGCAGTGAAGGGACAGACGATCAGCCCCAGCATTTT	CASSEGTDDQPQHF	NA	NA	TRBV2	TRBJ1-5
TGTGCCAGCAGCCTCTCGGGGAACCAGCCCCAGCATTTT	CASSLSGNQPQHF	NA	NA	TRBV5-5	TRBJ1-5
TGTGCCAGCAGTGTACGAACAGATACGCAGTATTTT	CASSVRTDTQYF	NA	NA	TRBV2	TRBJ2-3
TGTGCCAGTAGGCCTCCGGGACTATACAATGAGCAGTTCTTC	CASRPPGLYNEQFF	NA	TRBD2	TRBV19	TRBJ2-1